Below, 24 T cell receptor beta chains from the same sample are listed, as sequenced in a study of T cell responses to AZD1222 COVID-19 vaccine. TCRdb keeps only in-frame clones here, not all; method: immunoSEQ multiplex PCR. The sample yields more than 100,000 clones, around 87% seen once. The material was peripheral blood, obtained on day 0 of AZD1222 vaccination. Receptors originate from an adult in good health.

The rearrangement links TRBV2 to TRBJ2-3; D is uncertain. In germline, CDR1 is SNHLY, CDR2 FYNNEI. This CDR3 has 14 amino acids. Trimming took off 5 bases at V and 3 bases at J, with 12 bases between the two ends. The CDR3 region is CASSYDWKTDTQYF. CDR3 DNA sequence: TGTGCCAGCAGTTACGACTGGAAAACAGATACGCAGTATTTT.

The chain joins TRBV30 to TRBJ2-7; D possibly corresponds to TRBD2 (6 bases). The CDR3 covers 14 residues. Trimming stripped 5 bases from V and 0 bases from J, with 14 bases between. The germline V gene has CDR1 GTSNPN and CDR2 SVGIG (reference sequence). CDR3 coding DNA: TGTGCCTGGTCCGGGACTTTGGGCTCCTACGAGCAGTACTTC. This codes for CAWSGTLGSYEQYF.

This chain uses TRBV29-1 with TRBJ2-1, with 8 bases matching TRBD2. Germline CDR1 reads SQVTM; CDR2 reads ANQGSEA. V trimming: 6 bases; J trimming: 5 bases; junction bases outside the gene matches: 6. This CDR3 has 13 amino acids. The CDR3 loop is CSVKRGRDNEQFF. For the CDR3, the DNA is TGCAGCGTGAAGCGGGGGCGCGACAATGAGCAGTTCTTC.

V usage is TRBV6-5 and J usage is TRBJ1-5; D gene unclear. This CDR3 comprises 14 residues. Germline CDR1 reads MNHEY; CDR2 reads SVGAGI. V lost 8 bases to trimming and J lost 2 bases, with 13 bases between them. The CDR3 DNA sequence: TGTGCCAGCCTAGGTGGGGTCCGCAATCAGCCCCAGCATTTT. This sequence encodes CASLGGVRNQPQHF.

J is TRBJ2-7 and V is TRBV11-3; unclear D gene. The V gene's germline CDR1 is SGHNT and CDR2 YENEEA. The germline V and J ends were trimmed by 0 bases and 6 bases, with 6 bases remaining between them. The CDR3 loop spans 12 amino acids. The CDR3 spells CASSLDGREQYF. CDR3 coding DNA: TGTGCCAGCAGCTTAGACGGGCGCGAGCAGTACTTC. Full variable domain (missing parts from reference TRBV11-3 and TRBJ2-7): EAGVVQSPRYKIIEKKQPVAFWCNPISGHNTLYWYLQNLGQGPELLIRYENEEAVDDSQLPKDRFSAERLKGVDSTLKIQPAELGDSAVYLCASSLDGREQYFGPGTRLTVT.

The chain uses TRBV19 and TRBJ2-7; D is uncertain. CDR1 is LNHDA and CDR2 is SQIVND in the germline V gene (reference sequence). Trimming removed 1 base at V and 6 bases at J, with 16 bases between. CDR3 length: 15 amino acids. The CDR3 sequence: CASSIVEGLGGEQYF. CDR3 DNA sequence: TGTGCCAGTAGTATAGTAGAAGGTCTGGGTGGCGAGCAGTACTTC.

This clone occurred once. This rearrangement joins TRBV5-1 to TRBJ2-5; 9 bases agree with TRBD2. The V gene's germline CDR1 is SGHRS and CDR2 YFSETQ. V gave up 7 bases and J gave up 5 bases; unmatched junction bases: 12. The CDR3 contains 15 residues. CDR3 region: CASSRAGGPEETQYF. The CDR3 nucleotides are TGCGCCAGCTCGCGGGCGGGGGGGCCGGAGGAGACCCAGTACTTC. The full variable domain, in which reference TRBV5-1 and TRBJ2-5 provide the parts outside the CDR3, is KAGVTQTPRYLIKTRGQQVTLSCSPISGHRSVSWYQQTPGQGLQFLFEYFSETQRNKGNFPGRFSGRQFSNSRSEMNVSTLELGDSALYLCASSRAGGPEETQYFGPGTRLLVL.

The rearrangement links TRBV3-1 (or the pseudogene TRBV3-2) to TRBJ2-2, with TRBD2 as a possible D gene (7 bases). Trimming took off 4 bases at V and 4 bases at J, with 13 bases between the two ends. This CDR3 is 15 amino acids long. Germline loops: CDR1 LGHDT, CDR2 YNNKEL (reference sequence). DNA of the CDR3: TGTGCCAGCAGCCGCCGGGGGGCAGGCACCGGGGAGCTGTTTTTT. The encoded protein is CASSRRGAGTGELFF.

This clone occurred once. J is TRBJ1-1 and V is TRBV5-1; a possible D gene is TRBD1 (6 bases). The CDR3 runs to 17 residues. The germline gives CDR1 SGHRS, CDR2 YFSETQ. The V gene lost 4 bases and the J gene lost 1 base, with 20 bases spanning the gap. CDR3 region: CASSHQPGGGRNTEAFF. As DNA, the CDR3 is TGCGCCAGCAGCCACCAACCGGGTGGGGGGCGGAACACTGAAGCTTTCTTT.

The sample holds one count of this clone. The chain carries TRBV7-9 and TRBJ2-6; 7 nucleotides line up with TRBD2. The CDR3 contains 17 residues. Germline V gene lookup returns CDR1 SEHNR and CDR2 FQNEAQ (reference sequence). V gave up 3 bases and J gave up 0 bases; unmatched junction bases: 5. CDR3 DNA sequence: TGTGCCAGCAGCTTGGGACTATATAGCTCTGGGGCCAACGTCCTGACTTTC. Translating it yields CASSLGLYSSGANVLTF. Variable domain in full (rest from reference TRBV7-9 and TRBJ2-6): DTGVSQNPRHKITKRGQNVTFRCDPISEHNRLYWYRQTLGQGPEFLTYFQNEAQLEKSRLLSDRFSAERPKGSFSTLEIQRTEQGDSAMYLCASSLGLYSSGANVLTFGAGSRLTVL.

V usage is TRBV4-1 and J usage is TRBJ2-7; the match to TRBD2 covers 7 bases. Germline V lookup: CDR1 MGHRA, CDR2 YSYEKL. V gave up 3 bases and J gave up 0 bases; unmatched junction bases: 5. The CDR3 contains 15 residues. CDR3 amino acids: CASSQGLPNSYEQYF. CDR3 coding DNA: TGCGCCAGCAGCCAGGGACTACCGAACTCCTACGAGCAGTACTTC.

The V gene is TRBV4-1, the J gene TRBJ2-5; D gene uncertain. This CDR3 is 14 amino acids long. Trimming removed 0 bases from V and 5 bases from J, with 10 bases in between. Germline CDR1 reads MGHRA; CDR2 reads YSYEKL. The DNA of the CDR3 is TGCGCCAGCAGCCAAGACCAGACCGATGAGACCCAGTACTTC. This encodes CASSQDQTDETQYF.

This clone has just a few counts. V and J are TRBV2 and TRBJ1-1; 10 positions agree with TRBD1. CDR3 length: 14 residues. The ends lost 11 bases at V and 0 bases at J; junction bases unmatched: 6. Germline CDR1 and CDR2: SNHLY and FYNNEI. In DNA, the CDR3 is TGTGCCGGTGACAGGGGGCGAGTGAACACTGAAGCTTTCTTT. It is translated as CAGDRGRVNTEAFF.

The chain couples TRBV5-6 to TRBJ1-6; D not resolved. CDR1 and CDR2 from the germline V gene are SGHDT and YYEEEE. Deletions cut 0 bases from V and 2 bases from J, with 6 bases between. The length of the CDR3 is 15 residues. The CDR3 region is CASSLGPAYNSPLHF. CDR3 DNA: TGTGCCAGCAGCTTGGGGCCGGCCTATAATTCACCCCTCCACTTT.

V gene TRBV4-1 combines with J gene TRBJ2-1, with 10 nucleotides matching TRBD2. The germline V gene has CDR1 MGHRA and CDR2 YSYEKL. With 0 bases clipped from V and 7 bases from J, the junction kept 6 bases outside the gene matches. The CDR3 has 16 residues. CDR3 sequence (DNA): TGCGCCAGCAGCCAAGATCTTACAGCGGGGGGGAATGAGCAGTTCTTC. Its protein is CASSQDLTAGGNEQFF.

In this sample, this clone turned up a few times. This rearrangement joins TRBV20-1 to TRBJ2-2, with 9 nucleotides matching TRBD1. V was pared by 6 bases and J by 1 base, with 9 bases of the junction left unmatched. The length of the CDR3 is 16 residues. The V gene's germline CDR1 is DFQATT and CDR2 SNEGSKA (reference sequence). The CDR3, as DNA: TGCAGTGCAAGTCCCGGGACAGGGAGGAACACCGGGGAGCTGTTTTTT. Residues: CSASPGTGRNTGELFF.

The rearrangement links TRBV6-5 to TRBJ1-4; 7 bases map to TRBD1. V was clipped by 8 bases and J by 8 bases; unmatched bases: 5. The CDR3 consists of 12 residues. From germline, CDR1 is MNHEY and CDR2 SVGAGI. The CDR3 nucleotides read TGTGCCAGCTCAGGGGGGGACGAAAAACTGTTTTTT. As protein: CASSGGDEKLFF.

The gene calls are TRBV18 and TRBJ2-3; unclear D gene. The germline CDR1 and CDR2 sequences are KGHSH and LQKENI. The CDR3 consists of 13 residues. Trimming stripped 4 bases from V and 5 bases from J, with 10 bases between. The CDR3 spells CASSLRTRDTQYF. The DNA of the CDR3 is TGTGCCAGCTCACTCCGCACTCGAGATACGCAGTATTTT.

The gene calls are TRBV5-1 and TRBJ1-1, with D maybe TRBD1 (6 bases). V shed 4 bases and J shed 5 bases, with 15 bases lying between them. Germline lookup yields CDR1 SGHRS and CDR2 YFSETQ. The CDR3 is 14 residues long. CDR3 nucleotides: TGCGCCAGCAGCCAAAGGACAGTGGGGACTGAAGCTTTCTTT. It specifies CASSQRTVGTEAFF.

The V call is TRBV15, the J call TRBJ1-4; no clear D. This CDR3 contains 15 residues. The germline V and J ends were trimmed by 1 base and 5 bases, with 11 bases remaining between them. Looked up from germline, CDR1 is LNHNV and CDR2 is YYDKDF (reference sequence). The CDR3 sequence: CATSRVGEGNEKLFF. CDR3 DNA: TGTGCCACCAGCAGAGTCGGGGAAGGGAATGAAAAACTGTTTTTT.

This chain joins TRBV5-1 and TRBJ2-5; D not certain. This CDR3 comprises 13 residues. V lost 4 bases and J lost 7, with 14 bases in between. The germline CDR1 and CDR2 sequences are SGHRS and YFSETQ. The CDR3 nucleotides are TGCGCCAGCAGCCCTGAGGCAAGAGGGACCCAGTACTTC. Translation gives CASSPEARGTQYF.

This rearrangement joins TRBV27 to TRBJ2-1, with D perhaps TRBD1 or TRBD2 (6 bases each). Germline assignment: CDR1 MNHEY and CDR2 SMNVEV (reference sequence). The V end was cut by 4 bases, the J end by 9 bases, with 22 bases between. This CDR3 is built from 16 residues. DNA for the CDR3: TGTGCCAGCAGTTCCCCCAGGGGCCATAATAGCGGTGAGCAGTTCTTC. Protein sequence: CASSSPRGHNSGEQFF.

This clone has more than one count but fewer than ten. This chain links TRBV7-6 with TRBJ2-3, with 13 bases that match TRBD2. The ends lost 1 base at V and 0 bases at J; junction bases unmatched: 4. This CDR3 spans 18 amino acids. From germline, CDR1 is SGHVS and CDR2 FNYEAQ. The CDR3 coding sequence is TGTGCCAGCAGCTTAGGACTAGCGGGGGGCGCTAGCACAGATACGCAGTATTTT. The encoded protein is CASSLGLAGGASTDTQYF.

The genes are TRBV19 and TRBJ1-2; D is uncertain. This CDR3 comprises 13 residues. V lost 3 bases and J lost 7, with 12 bases in between. Germline assignment: CDR1 LNHDA and CDR2 SQIVND (reference sequence). For the CDR3, the DNA is TGTGCCAGTAGTATTCGGGGAAGAAGTGGCTACACCTTC. Its translation is CASSIRGRSGYTF.